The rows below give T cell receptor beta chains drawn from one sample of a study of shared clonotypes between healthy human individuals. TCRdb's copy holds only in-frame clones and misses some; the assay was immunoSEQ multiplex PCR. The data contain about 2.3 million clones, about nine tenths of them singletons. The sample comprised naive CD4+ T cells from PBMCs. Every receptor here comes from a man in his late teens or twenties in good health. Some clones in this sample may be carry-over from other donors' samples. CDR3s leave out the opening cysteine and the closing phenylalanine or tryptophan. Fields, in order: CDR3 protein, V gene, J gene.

cdr3_aa: ASSPQGDTQY
v_call: TRBV2
j_call: TRBJ2-3

cdr3_aa: ASSSSSTVSSYEQY
v_call: TRBV28
j_call: -

cdr3_aa: ASSEGNEKLF
v_call: TRBV28
j_call: TRBJ1-4

cdr3_aa: ASSEGPSGRAVHIQY
v_call: TRBV2
j_call: TRBJ2-4

cdr3_aa: ASSLERRSSYEQY
v_call: TRBV5-8
j_call: TRBJ2-7

cdr3_aa: ASSLQYQETQY
v_call: TRBV5-1
j_call: TRBJ2-5

cdr3_aa: ASRAAGAVKETQY
v_call: TRBV7-6
j_call: TRBJ2-5

cdr3_aa: ASSAPAIFGIQY
v_call: TRBV6-1
j_call: TRBJ2-4

cdr3_aa: AISESLGRGFSYEQY
v_call: TRBV10-3
j_call: TRBJ2-7

cdr3_aa: ASSNWPAGVQVFYEQF
v_call: TRBV21-1
j_call: TRBJ2-1

cdr3_aa: ASRAIVDKTAGYT
v_call: TRBV27
j_call: TRBJ1-2

cdr3_aa: ASSQRTGGLGIQY
v_call: TRBV6-5
j_call: TRBJ2-4

cdr3_aa: ASSLRGGNTIY
v_call: TRBV28
j_call: TRBJ1-3

cdr3_aa: ASRPTAARAGTEAF
v_call: TRBV2
j_call: TRBJ1-1

cdr3_aa: ASSIAQGVTEKLF
v_call: TRBV7-2
j_call: TRBJ1-4

cdr3_aa: SVHGQSETQY
v_call: TRBV29-1
j_call: TRBJ2-5

cdr3_aa: ASSFSGGDYNEQF
v_call: TRBV11-3
j_call: TRBJ2-1

cdr3_aa: ASSIAAPYGYT
v_call: TRBV19
j_call: TRBJ1-2

cdr3_aa: ASSLVGRGRDTEAF
v_call: TRBV11-2
j_call: TRBJ1-1

cdr3_aa: ASSFPRGRDYGYT
v_call: TRBV28
j_call: TRBJ1-2

cdr3_aa: ASSPDATYGYT
v_call: TRBV18
j_call: TRBJ1-2

cdr3_aa: ASSAGPFQETQY
v_call: TRBV6-1
j_call: TRBJ2-5

cdr3_aa: ASSTPRDRGYEQY
v_call: TRBV28
j_call: TRBJ2-7

cdr3_aa: ASSLEGMPYNEQF
v_call: TRBV5-1
j_call: TRBJ2-1

cdr3_aa: ASSGRTGIDIQY
v_call: TRBV2
j_call: TRBJ2-4

cdr3_aa: ASRDGYEKLF
v_call: TRBV7-3
j_call: TRBJ1-4

cdr3_aa: ASSRSTGGMGNTEAF
v_call: TRBV4-1
j_call: TRBJ1-1

cdr3_aa: ASSGGTGGRNQPQH
v_call: TRBV19
j_call: TRBJ1-5

cdr3_aa: ASSLIPGQDSNEQF
v_call: TRBV18
j_call: TRBJ2-1

cdr3_aa: ASSLETGGTYEQY
v_call: TRBV7-6
j_call: TRBJ2-7

cdr3_aa: ASSPIQGFNQPQH
v_call: TRBV7-6
j_call: TRBJ1-5

cdr3_aa: ASSIGGPGDEAF
v_call: TRBV19
j_call: TRBJ1-1

cdr3_aa: ASSLAGQRPYEQY
v_call: TRBV18
j_call: TRBJ2-7

cdr3_aa: ASSTYSYEQY
v_call: TRBV25-1
j_call: -

cdr3_aa: ASSLPTTGTGPT
v_call: TRBV7-9
j_call: TRBJ1-2

cdr3_aa: SASQETEAF
v_call: TRBV29-1
j_call: TRBJ1-1

cdr3_aa: ASSVRTGFAYEQY
v_call: TRBV27
j_call: TRBJ2-7

cdr3_aa: ASSASTDTQY
v_call: TRBV5-1
j_call: TRBJ2-3

cdr3_aa: ASGSNVGLTEAF
v_call: TRBV9
j_call: TRBJ1-1

cdr3_aa: ASSLGGNAQETQY
v_call: TRBV7-2
j_call: TRBJ2-5

cdr3_aa: ASSLVSQREGNEQF
v_call: TRBV7-8
j_call: TRBJ2-1

cdr3_aa: ASSIGGYDYNEQF
v_call: TRBV19
j_call: TRBJ2-1

cdr3_aa: ASSLDFSSYNEQF
v_call: TRBV5-1
j_call: TRBJ2-1

cdr3_aa: ASSLADGPSAKNIQY
v_call: TRBV5-6
j_call: TRBJ2-4

cdr3_aa: ASSPSGGYTDTQY
v_call: TRBV28
j_call: TRBJ2-3

cdr3_aa: ASSVTIGSSLAGGPGDTQY
v_call: TRBV9
j_call: TRBJ2-3

cdr3_aa: ASSLDVAVRRPSGANVLT
v_call: TRBV10-1
j_call: TRBJ2-6

cdr3_aa: ASAPSSGGGEQF
v_call: TRBV9
j_call: TRBJ2-1

cdr3_aa: ASSERDFADGYT
v_call: TRBV25-1
j_call: TRBJ1-2

cdr3_aa: ASSLAFMGQVYNEQF
v_call: TRBV5-8
j_call: TRBJ2-1

cdr3_aa: ASSPTREPDTQY
v_call: TRBV5-4
j_call: TRBJ2-3

cdr3_aa: ASSPTEPRGNTEAF
v_call: TRBV18
j_call: TRBJ1-1

cdr3_aa: ASSSSPGQDTGELF
v_call: TRBV5-4
j_call: TRBJ2-2

cdr3_aa: ASSGGGDTQY
v_call: TRBV11-2
j_call: TRBJ2-3

cdr3_aa: ASSAVSGANEQY
v_call: TRBV5-1
j_call: TRBJ2-7

cdr3_aa: ASSQRAGTSTDTQY
v_call: TRBV4-2
j_call: TRBJ2-3

cdr3_aa: ALKDYEDEQY
v_call: TRBV2
j_call: TRBJ2-7

cdr3_aa: ASSPGLGQGTDTQY
v_call: TRBV18
j_call: TRBJ2-3

cdr3_aa: ASSPSSYNEQF
v_call: TRBV18
j_call: TRBJ2-1

cdr3_aa: ASSLAGQLTETQY
v_call: TRBV7-2
j_call: TRBJ2-5